This paragraph covers one T cell receptor (beta chain) sequence. No antigen is known for it. PCR involved 60 Vbeta and 13 Jbeta primers. Assay used: immunoSEQ multiplex PCR; TCRdb lists only in-frame clones, some missing. The sample carries about 110,000 clones, about 74% recorded once. These data belong to a study of cytomegalovirus exposure and HLA in healthy donors. Study conclusions and caveats: In vitro testing confirmed a few CMV-associated chains as specific for CMV antigens.

Germline lookup yields CDR1 SGHNT and CDR2 YENEEA. The CDR3 is 17 amino acids. J gave up 2 bases and V 4 bases, and 5 bases lay outside the gene matches. The chain is built from TRBV11-3 and TRBJ2-3; TRBD2 matches at 14 bases. The source is a woman aged 40 to 50 in good health and CMV-seropositive. Material for sequencing was PBMCs. The DNA of the CDR3 is TGTGCCAGCAGCTCGGGACTAGCGGGGGCCAACACAGATACGCAGTATTTT. Translation: CASSSGLAGANTDTQYF.